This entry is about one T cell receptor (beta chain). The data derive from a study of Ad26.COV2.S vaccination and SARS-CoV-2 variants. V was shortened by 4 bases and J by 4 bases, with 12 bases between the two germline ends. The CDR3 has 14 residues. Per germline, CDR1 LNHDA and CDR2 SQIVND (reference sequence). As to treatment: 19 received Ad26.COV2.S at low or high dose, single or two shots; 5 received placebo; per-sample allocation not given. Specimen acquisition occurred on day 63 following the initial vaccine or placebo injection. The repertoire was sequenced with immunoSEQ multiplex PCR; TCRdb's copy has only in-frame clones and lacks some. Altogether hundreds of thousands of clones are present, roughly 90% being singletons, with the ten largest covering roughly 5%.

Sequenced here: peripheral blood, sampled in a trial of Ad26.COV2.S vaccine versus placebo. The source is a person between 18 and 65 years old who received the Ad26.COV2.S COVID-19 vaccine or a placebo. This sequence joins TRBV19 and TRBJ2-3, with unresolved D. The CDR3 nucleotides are TGTGCCAGTAGTAAGTTAGGGTCTGCAGATACGCAGTATTTT. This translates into CASSKLGSADTQYF.